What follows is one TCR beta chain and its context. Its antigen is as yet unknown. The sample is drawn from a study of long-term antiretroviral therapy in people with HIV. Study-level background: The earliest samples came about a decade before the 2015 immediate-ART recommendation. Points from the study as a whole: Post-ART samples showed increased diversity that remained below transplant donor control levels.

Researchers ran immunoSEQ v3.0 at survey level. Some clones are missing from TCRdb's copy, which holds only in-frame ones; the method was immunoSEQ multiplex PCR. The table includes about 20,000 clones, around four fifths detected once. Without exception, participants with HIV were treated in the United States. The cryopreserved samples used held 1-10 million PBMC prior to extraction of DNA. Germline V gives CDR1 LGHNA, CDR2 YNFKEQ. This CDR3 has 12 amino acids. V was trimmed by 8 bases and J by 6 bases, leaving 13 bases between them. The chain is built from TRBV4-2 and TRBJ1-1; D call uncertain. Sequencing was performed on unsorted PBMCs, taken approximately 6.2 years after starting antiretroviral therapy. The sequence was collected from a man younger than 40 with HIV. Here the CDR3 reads CASRGGEPEAFF. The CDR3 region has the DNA TGTGCCAGCCGGGGTGGGGAGCCTGAAGCTTTCTTT.